This T cell receptor beta chain was captured in a study of PD-L1 blockade in urothelial cancer. Study context: About nine tenths of the roughly 30 patients comprised males who had bladder-origin urothelial cancer.

The CDR3 is made up of 14 amino acids. Between the trimmed V and J ends, which lost 6 bases and 2 bases, there was a span of 13 bases. The germline gives CDR1 KGHSH, CDR2 LQKENI. The investigators introduced synthetic TCR analog templates into each PCR as spikes. Here immunoSEQ multiplex PCR was the method, and the copy in TCRdb shows in-frame clones only, minus some. The sample has approximately 83,000 clones; around four fifths are singletons. Time point noted: peripheral blood 6 weeks after treatment start. This clone occurred many times. This receptor was identified in a man between 65 and 80 years old with urothelial cancer. The sample here was PBMCs, taken around atezolizumab (anti-PD-L1) treatment. The rearrangement uses TRBV18 and TRBJ1-1, with unresolved D. The CDR3 here is CASSREHLNTEAFF. In DNA, the CDR3 is TGTGCCAGCTCCCGGGAACATTTAAACACTGAAGCTTTCTTT.